Only a few counts were recorded for the clone carrying this T cell receptor beta chain. Sequencing used immunoSEQ multiplex PCR; TCRdb keeps in-frame clones, though not all of them. This table holds about 960,000 clones, over 75% found once. This CDR3 contains 16 residues. From germline, CDR1 is MDHEN and CDR2 SYDVKM. V lost 6 bases to trimming and J lost 0 bases, with 15 bases between them. The sample originates from a study of shared clonotypes between healthy human individuals. The chain has TRBV28 and TRBJ1-5; D possibly corresponds to TRBD1 (5 bases). Sequencing used memory CD4+ T cells sorted from blood. This sample's subset: CD45RA-negative fraction. This receptor was obtained from a man between 18 and 29 years old in good health. CDR3 in DNA: TGTGCCAGCAGCCAAGTTGGGACGGCTAGCAATCAGCCCCAGCATTTT. Translation: CASSQVGTASNQPQHF.